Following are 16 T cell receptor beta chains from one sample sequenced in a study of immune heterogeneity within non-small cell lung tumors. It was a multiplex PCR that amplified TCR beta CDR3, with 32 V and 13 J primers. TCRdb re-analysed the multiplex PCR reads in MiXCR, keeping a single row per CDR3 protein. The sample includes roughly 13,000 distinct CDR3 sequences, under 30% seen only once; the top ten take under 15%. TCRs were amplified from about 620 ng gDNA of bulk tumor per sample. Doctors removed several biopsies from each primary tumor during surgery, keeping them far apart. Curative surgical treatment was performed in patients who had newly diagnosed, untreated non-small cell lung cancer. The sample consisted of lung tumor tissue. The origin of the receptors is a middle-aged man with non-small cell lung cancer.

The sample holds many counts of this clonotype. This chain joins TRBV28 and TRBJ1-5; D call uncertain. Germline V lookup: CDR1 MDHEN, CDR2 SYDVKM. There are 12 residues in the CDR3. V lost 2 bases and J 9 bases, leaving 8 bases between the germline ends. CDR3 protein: CASSLPRGPQHF. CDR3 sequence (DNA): TGTGCCAGCAGTTTACCCCGAGGGCCCCAGCATTTT. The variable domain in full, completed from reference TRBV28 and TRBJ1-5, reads DVKVTQSSRYLVKRTGEKVFLECVQDMDHENMFWYRQDPGLGLRLIYFSYDVKMKEKGDIPEGYSVSREKKERFSLILESASTNQTSMYLCASSLPRGPQHFGDGTRLSIL.

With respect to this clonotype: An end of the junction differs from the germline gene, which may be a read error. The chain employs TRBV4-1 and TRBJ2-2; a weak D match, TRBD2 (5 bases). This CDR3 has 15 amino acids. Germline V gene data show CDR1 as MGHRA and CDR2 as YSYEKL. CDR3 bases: TGCGCCAGCAGCCAAGTATATCCGAACACCGGGGAGCTGCTTTTT. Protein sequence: CASSQVYPNTGELLF.

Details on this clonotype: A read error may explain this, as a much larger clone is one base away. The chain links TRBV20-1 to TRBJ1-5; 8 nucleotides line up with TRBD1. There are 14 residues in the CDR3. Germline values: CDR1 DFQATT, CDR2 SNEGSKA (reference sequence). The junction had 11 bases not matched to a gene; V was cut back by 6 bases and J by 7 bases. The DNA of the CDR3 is TGCAGTGCCTCTTCGCCAGGGGGCAGACAGCCCCAGCATTTT. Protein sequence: CSASSPGGRQPQHF.

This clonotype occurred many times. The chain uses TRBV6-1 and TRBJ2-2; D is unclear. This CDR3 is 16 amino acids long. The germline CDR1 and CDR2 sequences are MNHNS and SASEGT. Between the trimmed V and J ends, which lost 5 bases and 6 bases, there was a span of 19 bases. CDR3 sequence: CASSPDAVPFSGELFF. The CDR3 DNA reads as TGTGCCAGCAGTCCTGACGCAGTCCCTTTCTCCGGGGAGCTGTTTTTT.

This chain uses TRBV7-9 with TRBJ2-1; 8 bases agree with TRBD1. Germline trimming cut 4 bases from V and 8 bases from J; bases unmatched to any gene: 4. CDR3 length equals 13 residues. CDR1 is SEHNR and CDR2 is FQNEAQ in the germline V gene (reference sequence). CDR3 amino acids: CASSYGQGHEQFF. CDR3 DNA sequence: TGTGCCAGCAGCTACGGACAGGGTCATGAGCAGTTCTTC.

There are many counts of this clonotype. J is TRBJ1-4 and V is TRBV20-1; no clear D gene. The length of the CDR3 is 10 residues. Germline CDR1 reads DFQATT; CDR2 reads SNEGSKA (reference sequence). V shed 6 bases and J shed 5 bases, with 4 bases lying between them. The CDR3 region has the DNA TGCAGTGCCAAGAATGAAAAACTGTTTTTT. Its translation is CSAKNEKLFF.

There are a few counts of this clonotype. The CDR3 loop is CASSLWGGEAFF. The DNA of the CDR3 is TGTGCCAGCAGCTTATGGGGTGGAGAAGCTTTCTTT. The rearrangement uses TRBV13 and TRBJ1-1; D is unresolved. The CDR3 extends over 12 amino acids. V was trimmed by 2 bases and J by 8 bases, leaving 9 bases between them. In germline, CDR1 is PRHDT, CDR2 FYEKMQ (reference sequence).

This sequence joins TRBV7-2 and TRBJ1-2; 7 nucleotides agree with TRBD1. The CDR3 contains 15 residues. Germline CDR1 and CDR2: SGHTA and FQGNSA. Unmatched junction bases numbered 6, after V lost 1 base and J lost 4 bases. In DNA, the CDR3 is TGTGCCAGCAGCTTAGTAGGGGGCAACGTCTATGGCTACACCTTC. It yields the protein CASSLVGGNVYGYTF.

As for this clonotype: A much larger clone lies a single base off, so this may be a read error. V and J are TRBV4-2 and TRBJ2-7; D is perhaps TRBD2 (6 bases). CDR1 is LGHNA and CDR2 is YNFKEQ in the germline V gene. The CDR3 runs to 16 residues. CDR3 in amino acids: CVSSQDFGRDDYEQYF. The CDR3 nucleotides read TGTGTCAGCAGCCAAGATTTCGGGCGGGATGACTACGAGCAGTACTTC.

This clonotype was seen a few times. CDR3 DNA: TGTGCCAGCAGCTTAAAGCGCAGCGGGAGGCTCACCGGGGAGCTGTTTTTT. As protein: CASSLKRSGRLTGELFF. This chain links TRBV7-9 with TRBJ2-2; 9 positions agree with TRBD2. The CDR3 sequence is 17 residues long. Trimming removed 2 bases from V and 4 bases from J; junction bases left unmatched: 8. Germline loops: CDR1 SEHNR, CDR2 FQNEAQ (reference sequence). Full variable domain (rest looked up from reference TRBV7-9 and TRBJ2-2): DTGVSQNPRHKITKRGQNVTFRCDPISEHNRLYWYRQTLGQGPEFLTYFQNEAQLEKSRLLSDRFSAERPKGSFSTLEIQRTEQGDSAMYLCASSLKRSGRLTGELFFGEGSRLTVL.

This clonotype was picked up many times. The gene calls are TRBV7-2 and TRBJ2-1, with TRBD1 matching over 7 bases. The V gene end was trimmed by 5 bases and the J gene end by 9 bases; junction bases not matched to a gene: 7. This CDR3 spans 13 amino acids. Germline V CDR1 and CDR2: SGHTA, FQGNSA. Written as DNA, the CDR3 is TGTGCCAGCAGCATGGGACAGCTAAGTGAGCAGTTCTTC. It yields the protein CASSMGQLSEQFF. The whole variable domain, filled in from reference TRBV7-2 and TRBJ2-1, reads GAGVSQSPSNKVTEKGKDVELRCDPISGHTALYWYRQSLGQGLEFLIYFQGNSAPDKSGLPSDRFSAERTGGSVSTLTIQRTQQEDSAVYLCASSMGQLSEQFFGPGTRLTVL.

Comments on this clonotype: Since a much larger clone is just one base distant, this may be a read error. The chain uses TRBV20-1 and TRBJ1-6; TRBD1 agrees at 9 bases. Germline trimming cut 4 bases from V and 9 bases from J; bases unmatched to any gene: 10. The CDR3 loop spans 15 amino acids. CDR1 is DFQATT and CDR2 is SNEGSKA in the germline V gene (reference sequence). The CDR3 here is CSATNGGQGSSPLHF. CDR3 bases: TGCAGTGCTACTAACGGAGGACAGGGGAGTTCACCCCTCCACTTT.

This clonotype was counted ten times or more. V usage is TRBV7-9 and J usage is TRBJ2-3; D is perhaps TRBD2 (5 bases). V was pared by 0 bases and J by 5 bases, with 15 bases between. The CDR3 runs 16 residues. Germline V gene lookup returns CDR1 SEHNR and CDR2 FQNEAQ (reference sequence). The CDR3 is CASSLAILGEGDTQYF. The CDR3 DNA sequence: TGTGCCAGCAGCTTAGCTATTCTCGGGGAAGGAGATACGCAGTATTTT.

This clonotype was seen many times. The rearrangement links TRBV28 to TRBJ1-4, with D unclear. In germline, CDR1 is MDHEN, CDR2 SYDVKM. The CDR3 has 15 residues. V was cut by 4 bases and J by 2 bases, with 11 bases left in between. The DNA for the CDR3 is TGTGCCAGCAGTTCCCATGGAGGGACTAATGAAAAACTGTTTTTT. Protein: CASSSHGGTNEKLFF.

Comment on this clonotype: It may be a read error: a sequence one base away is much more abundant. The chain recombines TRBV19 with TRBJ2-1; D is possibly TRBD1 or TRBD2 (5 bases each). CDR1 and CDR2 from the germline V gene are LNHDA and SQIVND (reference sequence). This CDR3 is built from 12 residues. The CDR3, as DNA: TGTGCCAGCTCCCGTTTTTTGGGGGAGCAGCTCTTC. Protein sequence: CASSRFLGEQLF.

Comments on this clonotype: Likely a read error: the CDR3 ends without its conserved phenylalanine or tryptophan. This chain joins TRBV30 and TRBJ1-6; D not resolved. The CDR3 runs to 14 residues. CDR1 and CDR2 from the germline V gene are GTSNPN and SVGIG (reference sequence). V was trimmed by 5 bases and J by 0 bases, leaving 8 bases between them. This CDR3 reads CAWRAVSYNSPLHV. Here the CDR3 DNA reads TGTGCCTGGCGAGCTGTCTCCTATAATTCACCCCTCCACGTT.